This record concerns one T cell receptor beta chain sequence. This sample is drawn from a study of early T cells in non-severe SARS-CoV-2 infection. Across the whole study: Chains from this unsorted whole-blood bulk RNA could not be paired.

V lost 4 bases, J lost 2 bases, and 20 bases lay in between. Germline V gene sequence: CDR1 SGDLS, CDR2 YYNGEE. This CDR3 has 17 amino acids. TCRdb reprocessed the 5' RACE reads via MiXCR and lists one record per CDR3 protein. Altogether tens of thousands of distinct CDR3 sequences are present, approximately 12% being singletons, with the ten largest covering 3.4%. The genes are TRBV9 and TRBJ2-3; D gene unclear. This TCR came from an adult who was a healthcare worker with PCR-confirmed SARS-CoV-2 infection or an uninfected control (not recorded which). The specimen sequenced was whole blood. The CDR3 region has the DNA TGTGCCAGCAGCCCTTCGGCACCCTGGCCTCCCACAGATACGCAGTATTTT. Amino acid sequence: CASSPSAPWPPTDTQYF.